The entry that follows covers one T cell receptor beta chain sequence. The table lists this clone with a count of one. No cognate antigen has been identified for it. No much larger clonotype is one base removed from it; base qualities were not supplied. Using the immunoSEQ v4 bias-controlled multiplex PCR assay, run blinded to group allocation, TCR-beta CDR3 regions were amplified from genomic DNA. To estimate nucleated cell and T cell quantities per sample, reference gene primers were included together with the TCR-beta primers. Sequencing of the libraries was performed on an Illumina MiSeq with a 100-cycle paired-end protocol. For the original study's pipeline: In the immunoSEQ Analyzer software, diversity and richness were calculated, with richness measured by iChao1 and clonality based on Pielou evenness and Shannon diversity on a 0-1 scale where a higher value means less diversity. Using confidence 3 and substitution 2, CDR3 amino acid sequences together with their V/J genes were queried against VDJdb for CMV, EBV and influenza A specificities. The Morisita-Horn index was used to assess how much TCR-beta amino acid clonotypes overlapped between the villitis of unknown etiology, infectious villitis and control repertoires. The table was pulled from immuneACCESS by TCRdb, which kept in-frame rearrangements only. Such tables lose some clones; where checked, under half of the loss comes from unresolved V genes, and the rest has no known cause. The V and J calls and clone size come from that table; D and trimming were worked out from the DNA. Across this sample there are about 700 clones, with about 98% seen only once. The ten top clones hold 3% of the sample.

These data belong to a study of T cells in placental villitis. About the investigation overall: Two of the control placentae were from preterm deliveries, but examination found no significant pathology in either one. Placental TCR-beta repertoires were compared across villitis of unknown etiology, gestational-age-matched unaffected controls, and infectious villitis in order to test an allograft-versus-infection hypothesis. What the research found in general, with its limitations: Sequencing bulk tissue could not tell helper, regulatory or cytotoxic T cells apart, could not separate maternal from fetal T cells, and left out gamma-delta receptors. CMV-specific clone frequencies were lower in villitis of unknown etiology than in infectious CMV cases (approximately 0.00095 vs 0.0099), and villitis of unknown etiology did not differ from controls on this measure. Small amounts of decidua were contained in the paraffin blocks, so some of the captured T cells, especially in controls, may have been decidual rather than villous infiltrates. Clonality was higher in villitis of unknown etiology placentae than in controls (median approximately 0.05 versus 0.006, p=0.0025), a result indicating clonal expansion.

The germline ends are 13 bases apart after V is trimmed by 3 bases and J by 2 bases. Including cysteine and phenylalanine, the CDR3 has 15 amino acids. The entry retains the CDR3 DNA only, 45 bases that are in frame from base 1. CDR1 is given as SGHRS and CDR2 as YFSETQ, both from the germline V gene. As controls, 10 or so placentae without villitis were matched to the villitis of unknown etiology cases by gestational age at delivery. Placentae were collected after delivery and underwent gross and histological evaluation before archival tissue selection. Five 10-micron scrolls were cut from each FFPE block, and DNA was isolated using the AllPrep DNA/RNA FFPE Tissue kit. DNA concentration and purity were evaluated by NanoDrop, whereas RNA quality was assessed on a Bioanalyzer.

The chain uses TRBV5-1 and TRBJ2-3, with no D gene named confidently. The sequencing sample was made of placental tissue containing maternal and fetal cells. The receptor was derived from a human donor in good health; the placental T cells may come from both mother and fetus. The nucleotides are TGCGCCAGCAGCTCTTTTGGGTCCGACACAGATACGCAGTATTTT. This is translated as CASSSFGSDTDTQYF.